A single sample gave rise to the 8 T cell receptor beta chains below, sequenced in a study of blood T cell repertoires in COVID-19. Sequencing used immunoSEQ multiplex PCR; TCRdb keeps in-frame clones, though not all of them. The profile shows 300,000 to 400,000 clones, approximately 86% of them singletons. Sequenced sample: PBMCs or T cells enriched from blood (not recorded which). These receptors all stem from a middle-aged woman with acute COVID-19.

The rearrangement joins TRBV19 to TRBJ1-1; D gene uncertain. The V gene lost 3 bases and the J gene lost 11 bases, with 10 bases spanning the gap. The CDR3 extends over 11 amino acids. Germline CDR1 LNHDA, CDR2 SQIVND (reference sequence). CDR3: CASSMRNFAFF. The CDR3 nucleotides read TGTGCCAGTAGTATGAGGAATTTTGCTTTCTTT. The whole variable domain, filled in from reference TRBV19 and TRBJ1-1, reads DGGITQSPKYLFRKEGQNVTLSCEQNLNHDAMYWYRQDPGQGLRLIYYSQIVNDFQKGDIAEGYSVSREKKESFPLTVTSAQKNPTAFYLCASSMRNFAFFGQGTRLTVV.

The V call is TRBV7-8, the J call TRBJ1-5; D not resolved. V was trimmed by 0 bases and J by 11 bases, leaving 8 bases between them. This CDR3 region has 12 residues. Germline V gene sequence: CDR1 SGHVS, CDR2 FQNEAQ. In DNA form, the CDR3 reads TGTGCCAGCAGCTTAGCGTCGGGAGCCCAGCATTTT. Amino acid sequence: CASSLASGAQHF.

V and J are TRBV9 and TRBJ1-1; D unclear. The V end was cut by 6 bases, the J end by 0 bases, with 9 bases between. Germline CDR1 is SGDLS and CDR2 is YYNGEE. This CDR3 is built from 13 residues. CDR3: CASTRLMNTEAFF. CDR3 bases: TGTGCCAGCACTCGGTTGATGAACACTGAAGCTTTCTTT.

V is TRBV2 and J is TRBJ1-5, with a weak D call TRBD1 (5 bases). Deletions cut 5 bases from V and 3 bases from J, with 14 bases between. Germline assignment: CDR1 SNHLY and CDR2 FYNNEI. The CDR3 loop spans 15 amino acids. CDR3 sequence (DNA): TGTGCCAGCAGTAGCTCGGGGGAGTTCAATCAGCCCCAGCATTTT. Encoded protein: CASSSSGEFNQPQHF.

The chain employs TRBV5-1 and TRBJ2-7, with 7 bases that match TRBD2. The CDR3 spans 14 residues. Per the germline V gene, CDR1 is SGHRS and CDR2 is YFSETQ. J was trimmed by 3 bases and V by 2 bases; bases with no gene match: 5. CDR3 in DNA: TGCGCCAGCAGCTTAAACGGGGAGGGCTACGAGCAGTACTTC. Translation: CASSLNGEGYEQYF.

In its sample, this clone was seen many times. The chain has TRBV7-9 and TRBJ2-3; possibly TRBD1 for D (5 bases). The germline gives CDR1 SEHNR, CDR2 FQNEAQ (reference sequence). V lost 2 bases, J lost 6 bases, and 15 bases lay in between. This CDR3 has 15 amino acids. CDR3 residues: CASSLSGNQLDTQYF. The CDR3 bases are TGTGCCAGCAGCTTATCAGGGAACCAGTTGGATACGCAGTATTTT.

This chain uses TRBV5-1 with TRBJ1-4, with 9 bases that match TRBD1. V shed 4 bases and J 4 bases; nucleotides not matched to a gene: 8. Looked up from germline, CDR1 is SGHRS and CDR2 is YFSETQ. CDR3 length equals 16 residues. The CDR3 DNA reads TGCGCCAGCAGCGTACCGACAGGGGGAGGTAATGAAAAACTGTTTTTT. Translated: CASSVPTGGGNEKLFF. Full variable domain (missing parts from reference TRBV5-1 and TRBJ1-4): KAGVTQTPRYLIKTRGQQVTLSCSPISGHRSVSWYQQTPGQGLQFLFEYFSETQRNKGNFPGRFSGRQFSNSRSEMNVSTLELGDSALYLCASSVPTGGGNEKLFFGSGTQLSVL.

The chain carries TRBV5-5 and TRBJ2-5; D might be TRBD2 (6 bases). V lost 4 bases, J lost 5 bases, and 15 bases lay in between. The germline V gene encodes CDR1 SGHKS and CDR2 YYEKEE (reference sequence). The CDR3 covers 14 residues. The CDR3 DNA follows: TGTGCCAGCAGCCATAGGGACTTCTCTGAGACCCAGTACTTC. This sequence encodes CASSHRDFSETQYF.